The text below deals with one T cell receptor beta chain. These data are taken from a study of control samples from healthy donors and cancer patients. The V and J ends lost 1 base and 5 bases respectively, with 12 bases between them. Germline V gene data show CDR1 as LGHDT and CDR2 as YNNKEL (reference sequence). The CDR3 covers 14 residues. The method was immunoSEQ multiplex PCR; TCRdb's version includes in-frame clones alone and lacks a portion of them. This sample has about 58,000 clones, with 94% found just once. The gene calls are TRBV3-1 (or the pseudogene TRBV3-2) and TRBJ2-7; a possible D gene is TRBD2 (6 bases). Sequencing used blood. The sequence was collected from a man between 25 and 39 years old in good health. The CDR3 spells CASSQASATHEQYF. The CDR3 DNA follows: TGTGCCAGCAGCCAAGCTAGCGCAACCCACGAGCAGTACTTC.